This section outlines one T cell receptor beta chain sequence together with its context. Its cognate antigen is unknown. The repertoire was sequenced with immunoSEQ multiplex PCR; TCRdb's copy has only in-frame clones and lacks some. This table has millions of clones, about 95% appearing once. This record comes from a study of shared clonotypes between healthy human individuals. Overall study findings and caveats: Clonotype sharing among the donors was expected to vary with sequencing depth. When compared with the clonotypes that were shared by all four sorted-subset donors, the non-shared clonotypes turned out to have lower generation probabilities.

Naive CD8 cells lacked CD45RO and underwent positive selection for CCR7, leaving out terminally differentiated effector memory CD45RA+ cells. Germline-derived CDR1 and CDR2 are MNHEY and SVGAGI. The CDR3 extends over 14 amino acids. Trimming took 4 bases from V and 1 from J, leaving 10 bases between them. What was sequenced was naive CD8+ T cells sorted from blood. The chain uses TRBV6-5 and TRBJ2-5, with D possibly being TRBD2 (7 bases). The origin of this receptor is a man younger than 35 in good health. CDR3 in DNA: TGTGCCAGCAGTTTCGGGGGGCCCCAAGAGACCCAGTACTTC. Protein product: CASSFGGPQETQYF.